Sequencing of this T cell receptor (beta chain) was carried out in a study of cytomegalovirus exposure and HLA in healthy donors. The study, taken as a whole, reports: In an earlier analysis, in 620 or so donors, most V segments appeared productive either ~87% or ~30% of the time. Researchers counted 180 or so TCR beta chains as cytomegalovirus-associated.

The CDR3 has 14 residues. V dropped 4 bases and J dropped 6 bases, with 10 bases sitting between them. From germline, CDR1 is MGHDK and CDR2 SYGVNS. 60 Vbeta and 13 Jbeta primers were used in PCR. Sequencing was performed with immunoSEQ multiplex PCR; in TCRdb, only in-frame clones are kept and a portion is missing. The table has approximately 170,000 clones, around 77% seen once; the top ten hold about 1.6%. Nominally healthy donors provided the samples, though records likely missed some immune exposures. For this clone: Its antigen is as yet unknown.

The clonotype comes from a man in his forties or fifties in good health and CMV-seronegative. V gene TRBV25-1 combines with J gene TRBJ1-6; the D is unclear. Sequenced: PBMCs. The DNA of the CDR3 is TGTGCCAGCAGTGGAGCCGGGAGTAATTCACCCCTCCACTTT. Its protein product is CASSGAGSNSPLHF.